This is a list of T cell receptor beta chains from one sample in a study of OX40 agonist ivuxolimab in advanced cancers. Only in-frame clones appear in the TCRdb table, and some are missing; sequencing was by immunoSEQ multiplex PCR. The sample lists roughly 80,000 clones, just over 85% occurring once. This material consisted of CD4+ or CD8+ T cells sorted from blood, taken in a trial of the OX40 agonist ivuxolimab. These receptors all stem from an adult with an advanced solid tumor such as melanoma, head and neck, liver or kidney cancer. Both conserved end residues are part of each CDR3. Each record gives: V gene, D gene, clone size, J gene, CDR3 DNA, CDR3 protein. The D gene is left open where the match is weak. Clone size, where shown, is once, few, many, or a class for clones that have expanded.

TRBV7-2	-	-	TRBJ1-4	TGTGCCAGCAGCCTAGGGCAAGTTAATGAAAAACTGTTTTTT	CASSLGQVNEKLFF
TRBV11-2	-	-	TRBJ1-4	TGTGCCAGCAGCTTAGCCCTAGGAGTTAATGAAAAACTGTTTTTT	CASSLALGVNEKLFF
TRBV11-2	TRBD2	-	TRBJ2-5	TGTGCCAGCAGCTCGCTCCTCGGGGCGGGGGGGCGGCGAGAGACCCAGTACTTC	CASSSLLGAGGRRETQYF
TRBV2	-	-	TRBJ1-2	TGTGCCAGCAAAAGAGAGCACTATGGCTACACCTTC	CASKREHYGYTF
TRBV7-3	-	few	TRBJ2-3	TGTGCCAGCAGCTTATTAACTCGTTCAGATACGCAGTATTTT	CASSLLTRSDTQYF
TRBV5-1	TRBD1	-	TRBJ1-4	TGCGCCAGCAGCCGGGACAGCCCAACTAATGAAAAACTGTTTTTT	CASSRDSPTNEKLFF
TRBV6-6	-	-	TRBJ1-2	TGTGCCAGCAGTTATAGTTCGGGGTCTAACTATGGCTACACCTTC	CASSYSSGSNYGYTF
TRBV19	-	-	TRBJ1-5	TGTGCCAGTAGTATCGAGTATCAGCCCCAGCATTTT	CASSIEYQPQHF
TRBV10-2	-	-	TRBJ1-2	TGCGCCAGCAGGGACCCGGGTTTTCTCTATGGCTACACCTTC	CASRDPGFLYGYTF
TRBV18	-	-	TRBJ1-1	TGTGCCAGCTCGGCACTCCCAGGGACCTCATCTGAAGCTTTCTTT	CASSALPGTSSEAFF
TRBV30	-	-	TRBJ2-3	TGTGCCTGGAGCCAACTTATGGACACCACAGATACGCAGTATTTT	CAWSQLMDTTDTQYF
TRBV2	TRBD2	-	TRBJ2-7	TGTGCCAGCAGTGTTGGGGGACTAGCGGGAGGCGAGCAGTACTTC	CASSVGGLAGGEQYF
TRBV6-6	TRBD2	-	TRBJ2-1	TGTGCCAGCAGTTACGGACGGGGGGGGAACAATGAGCAGTTCTTC	CASSYGRGGNNEQFF
TRBV28	TRBD1	few	TRBJ1-3	TGTGCCAGCAGTTTCCGGACAGGGAGGACTGGAAACACCATATATTTT	CASSFRTGRTGNTIYF
TRBV5-6	-	-	TRBJ1-2	TGTGCCAGCAGCTTGTGGGAATCGGGCTATGGCTACACCTTC	CASSLWESGYGYTF
TRBV7-2	-	-	TRBJ2-2	TGTGCCAGCAGCTTAAGGGTCACCGGGGAGCTGTTTTTT	CASSLRVTGELFF
TRBV7-2	-	-	TRBJ1-3	TGTGCCAGCAGCTTCGGGGGGCAGACTGGAAACACCATATATTTT	CASSFGGQTGNTIYF
TRBV5-1	-	-	TRBJ1-2	TGCGCCAGCAGCCCTGCGCCAGACGTCGCTAACTATGGCTACACCTTC	CASSPAPDVANYGYTF
TRBV7-6	-	-	TRBJ2-7	TGTGCCAGCAGCTTAGCGTCGGATCTCGAGCAGTACTTC	CASSLASDLEQYF
TRBV4-1	TRBD2	few	TRBJ2-7	TGCGCCAGCAGCCAAGAACTAGCGGGGGGCCGAGAGCAGTACTTC	CASSQELAGGREQYF
TRBV6-5	-	-	TRBJ2-2	TGTGCCAGCAGAAGTTGGGGCTGGGACACCGGGGAGCTGTTTTTT	CASRSWGWDTGELFF
TRBV28	-	once	TRBJ1-1	TGTGCCAGCAGTTTGGTCACCCCGAACACTGAAGCTTTCTTT	CASSLVTPNTEAFF
TRBV19	-	-	TRBJ2-2	TGTGCCAGTAGCCAAACCGTGACACTGAACACCGGGGAGCTGTTTTTT	CASSQTVTLNTGELFF
TRBV15	-	-	TRBJ1-3	TGTGCCACCAGCAGAGATAGGGGGACTGGAAACACCATATATTTT	CATSRDRGTGNTIYF
TRBV6-5	TRBD2	-	TRBJ2-7	TGTGCCAGCAGCCCGGGTAGCGGGGGCACCTACGAGCAGTACTTC	CASSPGSGGTYEQYF
TRBV6-5	TRBD1	-	TRBJ1-2	TGTGCCAGCAGTACGGGACAGGGGCGTCGCCTTCACACCTTC	CASSTGQGRRLHTF
TRBV5-1	TRBD1	-	TRBJ1-4	TGCGCCAGCAGCTTATTCGGGACAGGGTCAACTAATGAAAAACTGTTTTTT	CASSLFGTGSTNEKLFF
TRBV28	-	-	TRBJ2-7	TGTGCCAGCAGTTTATCCCTCGGGGTACAGTACTTC	CASSLSLGVQYF
TRBV19	-	-	TRBJ1-5	TGTGCCAGTAGCCCGGGCGGGGGAGGGGCCATGAATCAGCCCCAGCATTTT	CASSPGGGGAMNQPQHF
TRBV5-4	TRBD1	-	TRBJ2-7	TGTGCCAGCAGTCCTACCTCCGGGACAGCCACCTACGAGCAGTACTTC	CASSPTSGTATYEQYF
TRBV7-2	TRBD1	-	TRBJ2-7	TGTGCCAGCTCCGGGACAGGGGTCTACGAGCAGTACTTC	CASSGTGVYEQYF
TRBV28	-	-	TRBJ1-1	TGTGCCAGCGACCGGGGGCTGAAGGGGGCTTTCTTT	CASDRGLKGAFF
TRBV5-1	TRBD1	-	TRBJ1-2	TGCGCCAGCAGCTCCGGACAGGGAGATAACTATGGCTACACCTTC	CASSSGQGDNYGYTF
TRBV9	-	few	TRBJ1-3	TGTGCCAGCAGCGTACCCAGGGGCCACTCTGGAAACACCATATATTTT	CASSVPRGHSGNTIYF
TRBV7-2	TRBD2	-	TRBJ2-7	TGTGCCAGCAGCCGTCTAGGGACTAGCGGGACCTACGAGCAGTACTTC	CASSRLGTSGTYEQYF
TRBV10-3	-	few	TRBJ2-7	TGTGCCATCTCCCCGGATACGGGCTCCTACGAGCAGTACTTC	CAISPDTGSYEQYF
TRBV6-6	-	-	TRBJ2-3	TGTGCCAGCAGTTACTCGCCTCCTGGGGTCCCAGATACGCAGTATTTT	CASSYSPPGVPDTQYF
TRBV18	-	-	TRBJ1-2	TGTGCCAGCTCACGGGAGGCGGCTAACTATGGCTACACCTTC	CASSREAANYGYTF
TRBV9	-	-	TRBJ2-3	TGTGCCAGCAGCGTAAAGACTAGTAACAGGCCGTATTTT	CASSVKTSNRPYF
TRBV6-6	TRBD1	-	TRBJ1-1	TGTGCCAGCATTAGCCCGGGACAGGGGGTTCCTGAAGCTTTCTTT	CASISPGQGVPEAFF